The 15 T cell receptor beta chains in this list originate from one sample, sequenced in a study of regulatory T cells in long-lasting Graves disease. Through Arm-PCR of CDR3 regions and iRepertoire HTBI primers, TCR beta libraries were built. TCRdb recomputed calls from the multiplex PCR reads with MiXCR, one row per CDR3 protein. The data show 500,000 to 700,000 distinct CDR3 sequences, with roughly 15% seen just once and more than 15% held by the top ten. Time point noted: newly diagnosed GD, antithyroid drugs for less than 3 months. After RNA was extracted from PBMCs, the TCR library was made from it. This sample also belongs to another study, concerning T cells in Graves' hyperthyroidism and ophthalmopathy.

This sample comprised peripheral blood mononuclear cells (PBMCs), obtained at new diagnosis, from a patient treated with antithyroid drugs. These receptors all come from a woman in her 30s with Graves disease.

On this clonotype itself: A much larger clonotype is one base distant, so this may be a read error. This sequence joins TRBV18 and TRBJ2-7, with 9 bases identical to TRBD1. Germline V gene lookup returns CDR1 KGHSH and CDR2 LQKENI. CDR3 size: 14 residues. The CDR3 sequence is CASSPPGQGYERYF. The CDR3 DNA is TGTGCCAGCTCACCACCGGGACAGGGCTACGAGCGGTACTTC.

In this sample, this clonotype turned up a few times. V is TRBV19 and J is TRBJ2-2; TRBD2 agrees at 7 bases. The V gene end was trimmed by 10 bases and the J gene end by 4 bases; junction bases not matched to a gene: 12. Germline V CDR1 and CDR2: LNHDA, SQIVND (reference sequence). The length of the CDR3 is 15 residues. Here the CDR3 reads CAIAPQGGTTGELFF. The DNA for the CDR3 is TGTGCCATCGCCCCCCAGGGAGGGACCACCGGGGAGCTGTTTTTT.

This clonotype was observed a handful of times. The chain recombines TRBV4-1 with TRBJ1-1, with a possible D match to TRBD1 (5 bases). CDR3 length: 16 amino acids. Trimming stripped 1 base from V and 3 bases from J, with 15 bases between. In germline, CDR1 is MGHRA, CDR2 YSYEKL. The CDR3 DNA follows: TGCGCCAGCAGCCAAGCTGTGAAGGCGGGGGACACTGAAGCTTTCTTT. Translating it yields CASSQAVKAGDTEAFF.

The chain is built from TRBV6-1 and TRBJ2-3; perhaps D is TRBD1 or TRBD2 (5 bases each). V was cut by 0 bases and J by 7 bases, with 14 bases left in between. This CDR3 region has 15 residues. Germline lookup yields CDR1 MNHNS and CDR2 SASEGT. The CDR3 loop is CASSEAPGTLYTQYF. The CDR3 DNA follows: TGTGCCAGCAGTGAAGCGCCGGGGACCTTGTATACGCAGTATTTT.

The table lists this clonotype with a few counts. The chain employs TRBV30 and TRBJ2-6, with D unresolved. The CDR3 contains 15 residues. Germline lookup yields CDR1 GTSNPN and CDR2 SVGIG (reference sequence). V shed 0 bases and J shed 1 base, with 7 bases lying between them. CDR3 loop: CAWSVGISGANVLTF. The CDR3 nucleotides read TGTGCCTGGAGTGTGGGTATTTCTGGGGCCAACGTCCTGACTTTC.

The rearrangement links TRBV7-3 to TRBJ2-5, with 8 bases matching TRBD2. The CDR3 has 17 residues. Losses at the gene ends were 4 bases for V and 2 bases for J; bases not matched to a gene: 12. CDR1 SGHTA and CDR2 FQGTGA come from the germline V gene. CDR3 DNA sequence: TGTGCCAGCAGCTCCATACGAAAGGGGACTAGACAAGAGACCCAGTACTTC. Amino acid sequence: CASSSIRKGTRQETQYF.

V and J are TRBV12-3 or TRBV12-4 and TRBJ1-4; D unresolved. CDR3 length: 15 residues. V was pared by 6 bases and J by 2 bases, with 13 bases between. The CDR3 protein is CASSPDGLTNEKLFF. The CDR3 DNA follows: TGTGCCAGCAGCCCGGACGGACTCACTAATGAAAAACTGTTTTTT.

In its sample, this clonotype was seen many times. The chain carries TRBV12-3 or TRBV12-4 and TRBJ1-5, with TRBD1 matching over 8 bases. The V segment lost 6 bases and the J segment 4 bases; nucleotides outside the gene matches: 8. CDR3 length: 15 residues. Here the CDR3 DNA reads TGTGCCAGCAGCCCCGGAGACAGGGGTAATCAGCCCCAGCATTTT. Translation gives CASSPGDRGNQPQHF.

This clonotype was seen more than once but under ten times. The chain carries TRBV2 and TRBJ2-2, with a possible D match to TRBD1 (6 bases). The V end was cut by 4 bases, the J end by 5 bases, with 8 bases between. The CDR3 has 13 amino acids. In germline, CDR1 is SNHLY, CDR2 FYNNEI. For the CDR3, the DNA is TGTGCCAGCAGTGGAGGGGGTACCGGGGAGCTGTTTTTT. Its protein is CASSGGGTGELFF.

This clonotype was counted between two and nine times. The chain links TRBV6-2 or TRBV6-3 to TRBJ1-3; D perhaps matches TRBD1 (5 bases). Trimming cost V 5 bases and J 4 bases, with 12 bases left between them. The CDR3 loop spans 14 amino acids. Germline CDR1 MNHEY, CDR2 SVGEGT. CDR3 coding DNA: TGTGCCAGCAGTCTGACAGTACGAGGAAACACCATATATTTT. Protein sequence: CASSLTVRGNTIYF.

This clonotype was counted only a few times. The CDR3 reads CASTTSVRGQGLKTQYF. CDR3 bases: TGTGCCAGCACGACCTCGGTCCGTGGACAGGGGTTAAAGACCCAGTACTTC. The chain couples TRBV7-9 to TRBJ2-5; 9 nucleotides agree with TRBD1. The junction had 18 bases not matched to a gene; V was cut back by 7 bases and J by 6 bases. This CDR3 is 17 amino acids long. The germline CDR1 and CDR2 sequences are SEHNR and FQNEAQ (reference sequence).

A single count supports this clonotype. The chain uses TRBV20-1 and TRBJ1-5; TRBD1 aligns across 11 bases. There are 16 residues in the CDR3. Germline V gene lookup returns CDR1 DFQATT and CDR2 SNEGSKA (reference sequence). V trimming: 6 bases; J trimming: 0 bases; junction bases outside the gene matches: 7. CDR3 in amino acids: CSARGQGDNSNQPQHF. The CDR3 DNA is TGCAGTGCAAGGGGACAGGGGGATAATAGCAATCAGCCCCAGCATTTT.

This clonotype appeared once. The chain recombines TRBV19 with TRBJ1-5; TRBD1 is a possible D gene (6 bases). This CDR3 has 15 amino acids. V lost 10 bases to trimming and J lost 0 bases, with 16 bases between them. The germline gives CDR1 LNHDA, CDR2 SQIVND (reference sequence). The CDR3: CATRTAFLSNQPQHF. Here the CDR3 DNA reads TGTGCCACCCGGACAGCCTTTCTTAGCAATCAGCCCCAGCATTTT.

Comments on this clonotype: Just one base apart from a much larger clone, this may be a read error. The chain carries TRBV28 and TRBJ2-7; 14 nucleotides match TRBD2. Trimming removed 5 bases from V and 6 bases from J; junction bases left unmatched: 18. The V gene's germline CDR1 is MDHEN and CDR2 SYDVKM. The CDR3 is 19 residues long. CDR3 residues: CASSPSGLAGGGSVGEQYF. In nucleotides, the CDR3 is TGTGCCAGCAGTCCCTCCGGACTAGCGGGAGGAGGCTCCGTGGGCGAGCAGTACTTC.

The genes are TRBV6-2 or TRBV6-3 and TRBJ2-3; the D is unclear. Trimming shortened V by 7 bases and J by 0 bases, and 14 bases separated the two germline ends. CDR1 and CDR2 (germline): MNHEY, SVGEGT. The CDR3 runs to 15 residues. The chain's CDR3 is CASTQMAASTDTQYF. Written as DNA, the CDR3 is TGTGCCAGCACCCAGATGGCGGCTAGCACAGATACGCAGTATTTT.